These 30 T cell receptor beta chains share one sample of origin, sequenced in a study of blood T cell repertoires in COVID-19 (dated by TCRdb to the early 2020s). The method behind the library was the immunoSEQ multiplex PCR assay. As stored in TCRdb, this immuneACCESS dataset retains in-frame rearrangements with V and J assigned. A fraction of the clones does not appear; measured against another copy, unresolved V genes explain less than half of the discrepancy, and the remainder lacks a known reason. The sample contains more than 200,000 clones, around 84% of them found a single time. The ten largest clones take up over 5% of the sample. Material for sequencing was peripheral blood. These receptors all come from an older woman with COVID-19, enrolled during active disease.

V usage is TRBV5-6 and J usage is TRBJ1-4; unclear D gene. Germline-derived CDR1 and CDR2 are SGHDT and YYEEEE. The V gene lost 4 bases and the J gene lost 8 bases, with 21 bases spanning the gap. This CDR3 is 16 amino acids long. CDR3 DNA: TGTGCCAGCAGCCAAATCTACAGCGCGGGCAACGAAAAACTGTTTTTT. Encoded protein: CASSQIYSAGNEKLFF.

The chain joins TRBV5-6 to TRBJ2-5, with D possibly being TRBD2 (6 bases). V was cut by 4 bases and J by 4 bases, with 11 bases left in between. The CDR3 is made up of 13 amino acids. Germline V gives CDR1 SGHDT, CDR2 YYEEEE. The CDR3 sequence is CASSRDFGETQYF. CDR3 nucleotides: TGTGCCAGCAGCCGGGACTTTGGAGAGACCCAGTACTTC.

The DNA of the CDR3 is TGTGCCACCAGTGACTACGCCGGGACAGGTCAAGAGACCCAGTACTTC. Protein sequence: CATSDYAGTGQETQYF. The V and J genes are TRBV24-1 and TRBJ2-5, with 8 bases fitting TRBD1. The V segment lost 4 bases and the J segment 2 bases; nucleotides outside the gene matches: 8. Germline V gene data show CDR1 as KGHDR and CDR2 as SFDVKD. This CDR3 is 16 amino acids long.

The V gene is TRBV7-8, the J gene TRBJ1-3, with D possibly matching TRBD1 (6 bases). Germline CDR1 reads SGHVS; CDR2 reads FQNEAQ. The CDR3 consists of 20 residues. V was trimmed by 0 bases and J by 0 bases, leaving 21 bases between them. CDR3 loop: CASSLAQTGFEAYSGNTIYF. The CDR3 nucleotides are TGTGCCAGCAGCTTAGCCCAGACAGGCTTTGAGGCTTACTCTGGAAACACCATATATTTT.

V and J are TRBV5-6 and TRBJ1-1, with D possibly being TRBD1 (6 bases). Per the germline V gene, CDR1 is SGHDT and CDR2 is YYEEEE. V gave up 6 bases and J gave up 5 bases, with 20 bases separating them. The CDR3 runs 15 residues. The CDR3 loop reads CASTGGGGPGTEAFF. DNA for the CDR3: TGTGCCAGCACCGGCGGGGGGGGCCCGGGGACTGAAGCTTTCTTT.

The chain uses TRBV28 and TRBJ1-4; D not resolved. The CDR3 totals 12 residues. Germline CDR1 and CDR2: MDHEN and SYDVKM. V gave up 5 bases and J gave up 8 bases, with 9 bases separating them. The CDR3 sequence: CASSPTPEKLFF. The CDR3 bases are TGTGCCAGCAGTCCCACTCCCGAAAAACTGTTTTTT.

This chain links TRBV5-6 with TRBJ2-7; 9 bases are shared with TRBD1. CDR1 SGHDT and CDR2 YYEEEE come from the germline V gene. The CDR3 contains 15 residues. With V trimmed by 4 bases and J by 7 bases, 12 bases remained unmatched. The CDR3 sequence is CASSRMTGGTSEQYF. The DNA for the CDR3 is TGTGCCAGCAGCCGGATGACAGGGGGGACCTCTGAGCAGTACTTC.

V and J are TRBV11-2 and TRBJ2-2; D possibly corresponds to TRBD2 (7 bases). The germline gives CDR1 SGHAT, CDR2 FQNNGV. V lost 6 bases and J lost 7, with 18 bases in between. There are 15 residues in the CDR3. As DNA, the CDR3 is TGTGCCAGCAGACAGAGGTCAGGGGAGGGCGGGGAGCTGTTTTTT. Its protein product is CASRQRSGEGGELFF.

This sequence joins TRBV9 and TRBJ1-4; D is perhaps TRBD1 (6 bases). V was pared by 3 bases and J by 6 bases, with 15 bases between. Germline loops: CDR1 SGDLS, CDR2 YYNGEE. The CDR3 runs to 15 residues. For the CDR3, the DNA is TGTGCCAGCAGCGGAGGGGGAACCCCTGATGAAAAACTGTTTTTT. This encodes CASSGGGTPDEKLFF.

CDR3 protein: CASSFTLQDQPQHF. The CDR3 region has the DNA TGTGCCAGCAGCTTTACCCTACAGGATCAGCCCCAGCATTTT. This chain joins TRBV7-9 and TRBJ1-5; possibly TRBD1 for D (5 bases). CDR3 length equals 14 residues. Trimming cost V 3 bases and J 5 bases, with 11 bases left between them. Germline CDR1 is SEHNR and CDR2 is FQNEAQ (reference sequence).

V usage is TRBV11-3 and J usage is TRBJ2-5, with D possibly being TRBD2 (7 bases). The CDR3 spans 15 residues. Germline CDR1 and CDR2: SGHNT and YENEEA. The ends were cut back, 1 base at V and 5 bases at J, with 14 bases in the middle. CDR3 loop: CASSLGGGGIETQYF. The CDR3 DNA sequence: TGTGCCAGCAGCTTAGGGGGGGGCGGGATCGAGACCCAGTACTTC.

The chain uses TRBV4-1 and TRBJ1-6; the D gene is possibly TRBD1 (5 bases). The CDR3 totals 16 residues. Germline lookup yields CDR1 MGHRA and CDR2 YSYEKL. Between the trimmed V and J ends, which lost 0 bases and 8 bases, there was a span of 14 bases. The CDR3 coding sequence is TGCGCCAGCAGCCAAGAGGGCCAGGGCCCATATTCACCCCTCCACTTT. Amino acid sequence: CASSQEGQGPYSPLHF.

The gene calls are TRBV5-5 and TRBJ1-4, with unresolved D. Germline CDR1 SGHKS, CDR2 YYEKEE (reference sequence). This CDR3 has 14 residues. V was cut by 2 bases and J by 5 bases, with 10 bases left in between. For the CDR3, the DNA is TGTGCCAGCAGCTTTCAGGATTCGAATGAAAAACTGTTTTTT. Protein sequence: CASSFQDSNEKLFF.

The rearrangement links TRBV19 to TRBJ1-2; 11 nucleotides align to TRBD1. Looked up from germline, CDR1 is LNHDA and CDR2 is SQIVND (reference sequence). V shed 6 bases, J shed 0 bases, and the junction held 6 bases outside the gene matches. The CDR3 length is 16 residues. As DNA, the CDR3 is TGTGCCAGTAGGAGGACAGGGGGCAGCCCTAACTATGGCTACACCTTC. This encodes CASRRTGGSPNYGYTF.

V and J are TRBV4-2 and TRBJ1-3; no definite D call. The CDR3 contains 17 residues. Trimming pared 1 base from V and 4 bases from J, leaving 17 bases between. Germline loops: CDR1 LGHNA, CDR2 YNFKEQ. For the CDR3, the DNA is TGTGCCAGCAGCCAAGTCTACTCAGCGTTAAGAGGAAACACCATATATTTT. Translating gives CASSQVYSALRGNTIYF.

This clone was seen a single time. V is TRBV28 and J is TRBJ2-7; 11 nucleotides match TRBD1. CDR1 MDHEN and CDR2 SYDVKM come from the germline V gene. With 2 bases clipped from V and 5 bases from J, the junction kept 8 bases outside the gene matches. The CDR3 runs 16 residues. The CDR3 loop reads CASSLPRTGGGDEQYF. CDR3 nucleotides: TGTGCCAGCAGTTTACCAAGGACAGGGGGCGGAGACGAGCAGTACTTC.

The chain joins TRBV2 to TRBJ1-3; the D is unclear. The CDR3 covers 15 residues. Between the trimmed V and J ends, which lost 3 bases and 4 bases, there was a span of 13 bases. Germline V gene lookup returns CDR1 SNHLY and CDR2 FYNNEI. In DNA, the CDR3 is TGTGCCAGCAGTGAGTGGCAGATTTCCGGAAACACCATATATTTT. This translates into CASSEWQISGNTIYF.

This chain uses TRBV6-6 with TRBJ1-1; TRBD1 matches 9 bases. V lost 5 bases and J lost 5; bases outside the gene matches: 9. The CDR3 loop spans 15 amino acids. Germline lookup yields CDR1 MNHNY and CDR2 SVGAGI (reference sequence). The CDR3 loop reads CASSPRGTGWTEAFF. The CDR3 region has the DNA TGTGCCAGCAGTCCCAGAGGGACAGGGTGGACTGAAGCTTTCTTT.

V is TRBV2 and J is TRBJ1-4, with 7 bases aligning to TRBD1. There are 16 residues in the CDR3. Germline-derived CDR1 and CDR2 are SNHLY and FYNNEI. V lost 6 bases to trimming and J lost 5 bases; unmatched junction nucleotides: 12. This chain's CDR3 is CASRRISGTVNEKLFF. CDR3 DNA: TGTGCCAGCAGGCGAATATCCGGGACAGTCAATGAAAAACTGTTTTTT.

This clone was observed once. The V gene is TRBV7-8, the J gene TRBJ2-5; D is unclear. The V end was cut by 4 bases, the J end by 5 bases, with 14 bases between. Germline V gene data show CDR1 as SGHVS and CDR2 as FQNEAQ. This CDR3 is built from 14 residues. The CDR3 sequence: CASSSFTPEETQYF. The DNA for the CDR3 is TGTGCCAGCAGCTCCTTTACGCCGGAGGAGACCCAGTACTTC. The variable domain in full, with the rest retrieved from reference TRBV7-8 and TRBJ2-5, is GAGVSQSPRYKVAKRGQDVALRCDPISGHVSLFWYQQALGQGPEFLTYFQNEAQLDKSGLPSDRFFAERPEGSVSTLKIQRTQQEDSAVYLCASSSFTPEETQYFGPGTRLLVL.

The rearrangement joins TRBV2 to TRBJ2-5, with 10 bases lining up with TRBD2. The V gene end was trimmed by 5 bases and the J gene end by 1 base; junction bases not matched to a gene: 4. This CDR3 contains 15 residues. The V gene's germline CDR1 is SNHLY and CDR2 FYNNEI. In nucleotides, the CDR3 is TGTGCCAGCAGTCCAGCGGGGGGGCCCCAAGAGACCCAGTACTTC. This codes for CASSPAGGPQETQYF.

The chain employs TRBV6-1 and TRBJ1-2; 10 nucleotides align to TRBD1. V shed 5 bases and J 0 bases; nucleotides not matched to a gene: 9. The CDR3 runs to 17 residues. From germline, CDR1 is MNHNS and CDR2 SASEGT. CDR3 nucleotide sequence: TGTGCCAGCAGTAAAGGGACAGGGGAAATATCTAACTATGGCTACACCTTC. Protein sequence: CASSKGTGEISNYGYTF.

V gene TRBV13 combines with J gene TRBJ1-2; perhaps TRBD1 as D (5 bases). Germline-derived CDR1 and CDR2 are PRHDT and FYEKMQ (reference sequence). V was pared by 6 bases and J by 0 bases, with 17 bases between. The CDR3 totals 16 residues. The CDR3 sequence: CASRPIGWGPNYGYTF. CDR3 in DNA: TGTGCCAGCAGACCAATCGGGTGGGGCCCTAACTATGGCTACACCTTC.

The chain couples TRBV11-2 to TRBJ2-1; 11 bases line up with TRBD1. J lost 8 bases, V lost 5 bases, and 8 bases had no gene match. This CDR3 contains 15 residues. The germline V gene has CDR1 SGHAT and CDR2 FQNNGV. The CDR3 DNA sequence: TGTGCCAGCAGCACGGACAGGGGGCGGACATATGAGCAGTTCTTC. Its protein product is CASSTDRGRTYEQFF.

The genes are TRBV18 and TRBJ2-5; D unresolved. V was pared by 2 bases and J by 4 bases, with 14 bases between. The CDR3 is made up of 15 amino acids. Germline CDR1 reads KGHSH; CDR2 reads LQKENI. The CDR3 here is CASSPRQVSRETQYF. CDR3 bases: TGTGCCAGCTCACCAAGGCAGGTATCAAGAGAGACCCAGTACTTC. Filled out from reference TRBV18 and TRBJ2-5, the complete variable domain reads NAGVMQNPRHLVRRRGQEARLRCSPMKGHSHVYWYRQLPEEGLKFMVYLQKENIIDESGMPKERFSAEFPKEGPSILRIQQVVRGDSAAYFCASSPRQVSRETQYFGPGTRLLVL.

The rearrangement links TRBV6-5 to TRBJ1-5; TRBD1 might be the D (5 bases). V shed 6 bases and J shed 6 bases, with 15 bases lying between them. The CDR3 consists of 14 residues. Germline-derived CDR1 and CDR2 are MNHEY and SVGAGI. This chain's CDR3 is CASSNPPGGQPQHF. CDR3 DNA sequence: TGTGCCAGCAGCAATCCCCCCGGGGGTCAGCCCCAGCATTTT.

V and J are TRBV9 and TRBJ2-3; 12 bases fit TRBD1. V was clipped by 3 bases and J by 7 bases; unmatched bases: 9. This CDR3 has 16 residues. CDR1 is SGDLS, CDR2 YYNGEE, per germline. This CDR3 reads CASSATTGQGAYTQYF. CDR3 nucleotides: TGTGCCAGCAGCGCCACCACGGGACAGGGGGCATATACGCAGTATTTT.

The CDR3 here is CASSAQETQYF. The CDR3 DNA follows: TGTGCCAGCAGCGCGCAAGAGACCCAGTACTTC. V gene TRBV6-2 or TRBV6-3 combines with J gene TRBJ2-5; D is undetermined. Trimming took 6 bases from V and 2 from J, leaving 4 bases between them. CDR3 length: 11 residues. Germline lookup yields CDR1 MNHEY and CDR2 SVGEGT.

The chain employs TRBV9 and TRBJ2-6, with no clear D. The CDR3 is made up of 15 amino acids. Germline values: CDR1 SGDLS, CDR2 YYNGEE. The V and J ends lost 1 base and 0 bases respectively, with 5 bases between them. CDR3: CASSVKHSGANVLTF. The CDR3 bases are TGTGCCAGCAGCGTAAAACACTCTGGGGCCAACGTCCTGACTTTC. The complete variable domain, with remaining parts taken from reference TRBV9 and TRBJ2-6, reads DSGVTQTPKHLITATGQRVTLRCSPRSGDLSVYWYQQSLDQGLQFLIQYYNGEERAKGNILERFSAQQFPDLHSELNLSSLELGDSALYFCASSVKHSGANVLTFGAGSRLTVL.

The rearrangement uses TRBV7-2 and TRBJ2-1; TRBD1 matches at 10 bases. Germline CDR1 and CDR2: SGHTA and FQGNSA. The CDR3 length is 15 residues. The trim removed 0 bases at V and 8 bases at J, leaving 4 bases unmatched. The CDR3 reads CASSLAGQGWYEQFF. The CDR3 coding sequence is TGTGCCAGCAGCTTAGCGGGACAGGGGTGGTATGAGCAGTTCTTC.